This is a list of T cell receptor beta chains from one sample in a study of blood T cell repertoires in COVID-19. Repertoires were generated with immunoSEQ multiplex PCR, while TCRdb's copy carries only in-frame clones and drops some. The table has 250,000 to 300,000 clones, 80% to 90% seen once. The sequencing sample was made of peripheral blood. Source of these receptors: a woman aged 70-85 years with acute or convalescent COVID-19. CDR3s include the opening cysteine and the closing phenylalanine or tryptophan. The D gene is left open where the match is weak. The size entry is marked missing in some rows and otherwise reads once, few, many or a size class.

cdr3_aa cdr3_nt d_call clone_size j_call v_call
CASSRPRTGTEKLFF TGTGCCAGCAGCCGCCCCCGGACAGGAACTGAAAAACTGTTTTTT TRBD1 . TRBJ1-4 TRBV7-9
CASSALGGSYNEQFF TGTGCCAGCAGCGCCCTTGGAGGGAGTTACAATGAGCAGTTCTTC . . TRBJ2-1 TRBV9
CASSPPGIAGGEQYF TGTGCCAGCAGCCCTCCCGGTATAGCGGGGGGAGAGCAGTACTTC TRBD2 once TRBJ2-7 TRBV3-1/TRBV3-2
CASSLARGFYEQYF TGCGCCAGCAGCTTGGCTAGGGGATTTTACGAGCAGTACTTC . once TRBJ2-7 TRBV5-1
CASSPQGGVTEAFF TGCGCCAGCAGCCCCCAGGGAGGTGTCACTGAAGCTTTCTTT . . TRBJ1-1 TRBV5-1
CASRPGGVRHNEQFF TGTGCCAGCAGGCCTGGGGGGGTTCGACACAATGAGCAGTTCTTC TRBD2 . TRBJ2-1 TRBV6-4
CATRLAGGGYEQFF TGTGCCACCAGGCTAGCGGGGGGTGGCTATGAGCAGTTCTTC TRBD2 . TRBJ2-1 TRBV15
CAIKGDRGYGYTF TGTGCCATCAAGGGCGACAGGGGCTATGGCTACACCTTC TRBD1 few TRBJ1-2 TRBV10-3
CASSQLARDEQFF TGTGCCAGCAGTCAACTAGCCCGAGATGAGCAGTTCTTC . . TRBJ2-1 TRBV2
CASSPASGTGGFNYGYTF TGCGCCAGCAGCCCGGCATCCGGGACAGGGGGCTTTAACTATGGCTACACCTTC TRBD1 . TRBJ1-2 TRBV5-1
CSVEEWRSRTGELFF TGCAGCGTTGAAGAATGGCGGTCGAGGACCGGGGAGCTGTTTTTT . few TRBJ2-2 TRBV29-1
CASSEQTGTTEAFF TGTGCCAGCTCAGAACAGACAGGGACCACTGAAGCTTTCTTT TRBD1 . TRBJ1-1 TRBV18
CASSLLGRDVSGNTIYF TGTGCCAGCAGCTTGCTCGGGAGAGATGTCTCTGGAAACACCATATATTTT . . TRBJ1-3 TRBV5-5
CASSQTPVYEQYF TGTGCCAGCAGTCAGACACCTGTCTACGAGCAGTACTTC . . TRBJ2-7 TRBV12-3/TRBV12-4
CASSQDVSGNTIYF TGCGCCAGCAGCCAAGACGTTTCTGGAAACACCATATATTTT . . TRBJ1-3 TRBV4-1
CASSRGHPGGGYNEQFF TGTGCCAGCAGCCGCGGACACCCGGGTGGAGGGTACAATGAGCAGTTCTTC . . TRBJ2-1 TRBV14
CASSPGRFGNTEAFF TGTGCCAGCAGTCCAGGCAGGTTCGGGAACACTGAAGCTTTCTTT . . TRBJ1-1 TRBV14
CASSSAAGTEAFF TGTGCCAGCAGTTCCGCCGCAGGGACTGAAGCTTTCTTT . . TRBJ1-1 TRBV6-6
CASSDGPHTEAFF TGTGCCAGCAGTGATGGGCCCCACACTGAAGCTTTCTTT . . TRBJ1-1 TRBV2
CAWSRLAESTDTQYF TGTGCCTGGAGCCGCTTGGCGGAGAGCACAGATACGCAGTATTTT . . TRBJ2-3 TRBV30
CASSRGGSATNEKLFF TGTGCCAGCAGCCGGGGGGGATCGGCAACTAATGAAAAACTGTTTTTT . . TRBJ1-4 TRBV3-1/TRBV3-2
CASSQQTGNYGYTF TGTGCCAGCAGCCAACAGACGGGAAACTATGGCTACACCTTC . . TRBJ1-2 TRBV7-2
CASSVQTGATYEQYF TGCGCCAGCAGCGTTCAGACAGGGGCTACCTACGAGCAGTACTTC TRBD1 . TRBJ2-7 TRBV5-1
CASATQGGSREQFF TGCGCCAGCGCCACCCAAGGGGGCTCGCGTGAGCAGTTCTTC TRBD1 once TRBJ2-1 TRBV5-1
CASSSTSGGASEQYF TGTGCCAGCAGTTCCACTAGCGGGGGGGCTAGCGAGCAGTACTTC TRBD2 . TRBJ2-7 TRBV6-6
CASSEMGGSPLHF TGTGCCAGCAGTGAAATGGGAGGTTCACCCCTCCACTTT . . TRBJ1-6 TRBV2
CAWKLGVNTEAFF TGTGCCTGGAAGTTAGGGGTGAACACTGAAGCTTTCTTT . . TRBJ1-1 TRBV30
CSVEDRRSYEQYF TGCAGCGTTGAAGATAGGAGGAGCTACGAGCAGTACTTC . few TRBJ2-7 TRBV29-1
CASSYLGQGRTGELFF TGTGCCAGCAGTTACCTGGGACAGGGGAGGACCGGGGAGCTGTTTTTT TRBD1 . TRBJ2-2 TRBV6-5
CASSLGQDPSYEQYF TGTGCCAGCAGCTTGGGACAGGATCCATCCTACGAGCAGTACTTC . few TRBJ2-7 TRBV5-4
CSASDRSEAFF TGCAGTGCTAGTGACAGGTCTGAAGCTTTCTTT . . TRBJ1-1 TRBV20-1
CASGLHRGLGDGYTF TGTGCTAGTGGTCTCCACAGGGGGCTGGGGGATGGCTACACCTTC TRBD1 . TRBJ1-2 TRBV12-5
CASSPPRADGYTF TGTGCCAGCTCACCACCGAGGGCCGATGGCTACACCTTC . once TRBJ1-2 TRBV18
CASSKAGPLGYGYTF TGTGCCAGCAGCAAAGCGGGCCCATTGGGCTATGGCTACACCTTC . . TRBJ1-2 TRBV21-1
CSASPRGPFQPQHF TGCAGTGCGAGTCCCAGGGGGCCCTTCCAGCCCCAGCATTTT TRBD1 . TRBJ1-5 TRBV20-1
CASSVQSSYNEQFF TGTGCCAGCAGTGTACAGAGCTCCTACAATGAGCAGTTCTTC . . TRBJ2-1 TRBV6-2/TRBV6-3
CAISEPSRGEKLFF TGTGCCATCAGTGAGCCCTCTCGGGGAGAAAAACTGTTTTTT . . TRBJ1-4 TRBV10-3
CASSFGGGDTQYF TGTGCCAGCAGTTTTGGGGGAGGTGATACGCAGTATTTT . . TRBJ2-3 TRBV12-3/TRBV12-4
CASGDSEQYF TGTGCCAGTGGAGACAGCGAGCAGTACTTC . . TRBJ2-7 TRBV6-5
CASSLGGLAGTNQETQYF TGCGCCAGCAGCTTGGGGGGGCTAGCTGGGACCAACCAAGAGACCCAGTACTTC . once TRBJ2-5 TRBV5-1
CASSIRGRGQDEQFF TGTGCCAGTAGTATAAGGGGCAGGGGGCAAGATGAGCAGTTCTTC TRBD1 . TRBJ2-1 TRBV19
CAISENGYEQYF TGTGCCATCAGTGAGAACGGCTACGAGCAGTACTTC . . TRBJ2-7 TRBV10-3
CASMEQGMNTEAFF TGCGCCAGCATGGAACAGGGCATGAACACTGAAGCTTTCTTT . . TRBJ1-1 TRBV5-1
CASSLGLREGVYNSPLHF TGTGCCAGCAGCTTAGGTCTCAGGGAGGGGGTCTATAATTCACCCCTCCACTTT . . TRBJ1-6 TRBV7-9
CASSPDRSSGNTIYF TGCGCCAGCAGCCCTGACAGGAGCTCTGGAAACACCATATATTTT . . TRBJ1-3 TRBV4-1
CASSGTGTSPQHF TGTGCCAGCAGTGGGACAGGGACGTCGCCCCAGCATTTT TRBD1 . TRBJ1-5 TRBV12-3/TRBV12-4
CASSFDQPQHF TGTGCCAGCAGTTTCGATCAGCCCCAGCATTTT . . TRBJ1-5 TRBV28
CSASSGDPNTEAFF TGCAGTGCAAGTTCGGGTGACCCGAACACTGAAGCTTTCTTT . . TRBJ1-1 TRBV20-1
CATSSRRGTYEQYF TGTGCCACCAGCAGCCGTAGAGGGACCTACGAGCAGTACTTC . . TRBJ2-7 TRBV15
CASSLGSQGNTEAFF TGTGCCAGCAGCTTGGGCTCTCAGGGGAACACTGAAGCTTTCTTT . . TRBJ1-1 TRBV5-5
CASSQTAAYEQYF TGTGCCAGCAGCCAGACAGCAGCCTACGAGCAGTACTTC . . TRBJ2-7 TRBV7-8
CASSLGGGFYTEAFF TGCGCCAGCAGCTTGGGAGGGGGCTTTTACACTGAAGCTTTCTTT TRBD1 . TRBJ1-1 TRBV5-1
CASSPDSSYGYTF TGTGCCAGCAGTCCAGACAGCTCCTATGGCTACACCTTC . . TRBJ1-2 TRBV12-3/TRBV12-4
CATHWGGPNTGELFF TGCGCCACCCATTGGGGGGGCCCGAACACCGGGGAGCTGTTTTTT . . TRBJ2-2 TRBV5-1
CASSTDRKVRDEQYF TGTGCCAGCAGTACGGACAGAAAGGTCAGGGACGAGCAGTACTTC . . TRBJ2-7 TRBV2
CARSLRRGHEKLFF TGTGCCAGAAGCTTGAGAAGGGGGCATGAAAAACTGTTTTTT TRBD1 . TRBJ1-4 TRBV5-3